A selection of T cell receptor beta chains follows, all from one sample in a study of CD4 T cells in relation to SARS-CoV-2 and coronaviruses. Clones were read by immunoSEQ multiplex PCR, and TCRdb kept only the in-frame ones, dropping some. This table has roughly 16,000 clones, roughly 80% appearing once. For these TCRs, the target antigens are not known. Sequencing was performed on CD4+ T cells from PBMCs, cultured in vitro. These receptors all stem from a human donor in good health. CDR3s leave out the opening cysteine and the closing phenylalanine or tryptophan. Each record gives: CDR3 length, V gene, J gene, clone size, CDR3 protein. Not all rows give a size; the values are once, few, many and, for expanded clones, a class.

13	TRBV3-1/TRBV3-2	TRBJ2-3	.	ASSQQRSSTDTQY
16	TRBV19	TRBJ1-5	.	ASCGGQGAELGRQPQH
11	TRBV28	TRBJ1-2	.	ASSFRPGTGYT
12	TRBV7-3	TRBJ1-1	once	ASSLGFRGTEAF
16	TRBV18	TRBJ1-6	.	ASSPRAGDGHYNSPLH
13	TRBV14	TRBJ2-5	.	ASSSQLAAQETQY
12	TRBV19	TRBJ2-7	.	ASSKWDRGYEQY
11	TRBV5-6	TRBJ1-6	.	ASSLKGDSPLH
12	TRBV29-1	TRBJ2-2	.	SVPGQSNTGELF
13	TRBV5-1	TRBJ1-5	few	ASSLAGTAGQPQH
10	TRBV5-4	TRBJ2-7	.	ASSLQGWEQY
17	TRBV23-1	TRBJ2-7	.	ASSHGGTGGRRSSYEQY
12	TRBV19	TRBJ1-1	.	ASSWTGLFTEAF
11	TRBV5-1	TRBJ1-1	.	ASSLKPNTEAF
14	TRBV6-6	TRBJ1-5	.	ASSYPLGLGDQPQH
12	TRBV6-5	TRBJ2-7	.	ASSYGRGPYEQY
15	TRBV24-1	TRBJ2-5	few	ATSSQGRGDRMETQY